Listed below are T cell receptor beta chains from one sample, sequenced in a study of blood T cell repertoires in COVID-19. This table comes from immunoSEQ multiplex PCR, and its TCRdb copy is limited to in-frame clones, with some not included. The sample includes some 200,000 clones, 87% of them seen just once. The sample was peripheral blood. Receptor source: a man aged 18 to 29 with active or convalescent COVID-19. Each CDR3 is given with its conserved first and last residue. The order of the fields is V gene, clone size, D gene, J gene, CDR3 protein. D genes are given only for firm matches. Size tells how often a clone was seen (once, few, many) or the class of an expanded clone, and some rows leave it out.

TRBV7-2	NA	TRBD1	TRBJ1-2	CASSPEPGQGADGYTF
TRBV3-1/TRBV3-2	NA	TRBD2	TRBJ2-3	CASSQRGADTQYF
TRBV5-1	once	NA	TRBJ2-1	CASSLGGGTAEQFF
TRBV9	once	NA	TRBJ2-3	CASRRGGMGTDTQYF
TRBV6-4	NA	TRBD2	TRBJ2-7	CASSVGAGGAYEQYF
TRBV6-2/TRBV6-3	once	TRBD1	TRBJ1-2	CASSPGMGQGSYGYTF
TRBV2	NA	NA	TRBJ1-5	CASSLGSNQPQHF
TRBV4-1	NA	TRBD1	TRBJ1-2	CASSSILTGQTRYGYTF
TRBV6-4	NA	NA	TRBJ2-1	CASSEIGGSYNEQFF
TRBV9	NA	NA	TRBJ2-1	CASSVVREYNEQFF
TRBV5-5	NA	TRBD1	TRBJ2-1	CASSQDRVYEQFF
TRBV11-2	NA	NA	TRBJ2-3	CASSHVPGRADTQYF
TRBV3-1/TRBV3-2	NA	TRBD2	TRBJ2-1	CASRSGTSYGEQFF
TRBV11-2	NA	TRBD1	TRBJ2-7	CASSFTGGSSYEQYF
TRBV3-1/TRBV3-2	NA	TRBD1	TRBJ2-5	CASSHQDHHRDREGPGYF
TRBV9	NA	TRBD1	TRBJ2-7	CASSVQTGSNEQYF
TRBV6-5	NA	TRBD1	TRBJ1-3	CASNFGQDSGNTIYF
TRBV5-4	NA	TRBD1	TRBJ1-6	CASSRAGTVDNSPLHF
TRBV19	once	NA	TRBJ2-1	CASSPSTVYNEQFF
TRBV7-3	NA	TRBD2	TRBJ2-3	CASSHYGLAGSLTDTQYF
TRBV9	NA	TRBD2	TRBJ2-1	CASSVTSGEYNEQFF
TRBV3-1/TRBV3-2	NA	TRBD2	TRBJ2-5	CASSQPSGGTQETQYF
TRBV19	NA	TRBD1	TRBJ2-1	CATKGQGAFNEQFF
TRBV24-1	few	TRBD1	TRBJ2-1	CATSDSGTGGTAYNEQFF
TRBV29-1	NA	TRBD2	TRBJ2-1	CSTPSGGAEQFF
TRBV6-5	NA	NA	TRBJ1-5	CASSYGAHGGDQPQHF
TRBV5-4	NA	TRBD1	TRBJ1-1	CASSPVGTGKNTEAFF
TRBV11-3	NA	TRBD2	TRBJ2-1	CASSLDRVGRGNEQFF
TRBV11-2	NA	NA	TRBJ1-1	CASSLDRGGTEAFF
TRBV2	NA	NA	TRBJ1-4	CASSQQGEKLFF
TRBV14	NA	NA	TRBJ2-7	CASSQFPRTYEQYF
TRBV5-1	once	TRBD2	TRBJ2-7	CASSLGGTTSNEQYF
TRBV9	NA	TRBD1	TRBJ1-2	CASSAPHILDREDGYTF
TRBV24-1	NA	NA	TRBJ2-3	CATRGSRGGATDTQYF
TRBV10-2	NA	TRBD1	TRBJ2-6	CASSEFFGQGPVSGANVLTF
TRBV13	NA	NA	TRBJ1-4	CASSLWGVNEKLFF
TRBV7-9	NA	NA	TRBJ2-7	CASSSTVYEQYF
TRBV19	NA	TRBD1	TRBJ1-2	CASSFDRVDMRYGYTF
TRBV5-1	few	TRBD2	TRBJ2-7	CASSFWTSGIEQYF